The clone carrying this TCR beta chain was observed a handful of times. TCRdb passed the 5' RACE reads through MiXCR, listing each CDR3 protein once. Of 50,000 to 75,000 distinct CDR3 sequences in the sample, roughly 7.4% were seen once. This specimen comes from a study of T cells after yellow fever vaccination. Germline V lookup: CDR1 SGHVS, CDR2 FQNEAQ. Trimming took 1 base from V and 7 from J, leaving 7 bases between them. CDR3 length: 13 amino acids. V and J are TRBV7-8 and TRBJ1-4; D is uncertain. This receptor was taken from a man in his late teens or twenties who received the YFV17D yellow fever vaccine. The specimen comprised CD8+ T cells sorted from PBMCs, sampled on the day of the first yellow fever vaccination. CDR3 coding DNA: TGTGCCAGCAGCTTAGAACTGGGTGAAAAACTGTTTTTT. It translates to CASSLELGEKLFF.